The clone carrying this T cell receptor beta chain was recorded a few times. The antigen is unknown. These data belong to a study of blood T cells in healthy people across ages. Notes on the study in general: The study regarded diversity estimates from one million T cells as underestimates.

With a J-beta primer mix and a sample-barcoded 5' primer, a second PCR ran about 7 to 12 cycles. Using its own MiXCR run on the 5' RACE reads, TCRdb lists one record per CDR3 protein. This sample has over 1,500,000 distinct CDR3 sequences, with about 50% found just once. CDR1 and CDR2 (germline): SEHNR, FQNEAQ (reference sequence). The germline V and J ends were trimmed by 3 bases and 1 base, with 9 bases remaining between them. The CDR3 length is 14 residues. This TCR derives from a woman in her thirties or forties in good health. The sample comprised blood. The J gene is TRBJ2-5, the V gene TRBV7-9; D unresolved. CDR3: CASSFWEFQETQYF. The CDR3 DNA follows: TGTGCCAGCAGCTTTTGGGAATTCCAAGAGACCCAGTACTTC.